Below, one TCR beta chain is given with its context. V was pared by 6 bases and J by 4 bases, with 8 bases of the junction left unmatched. This CDR3 has 14 residues. Germline V gene lookup returns CDR1 SGHVS and CDR2 FQNEAQ. This record belongs to a study of technical replicates of blood from several donors. The table came from immunoSEQ multiplex PCR; TCRdb's copy has only in-frame clones and leaves some out. This table holds 75,000 to 95,000 clones, roughly 94% found once. The clonotype was recovered from a human donor in good health. Sequencing input: T cells isolated from PBMCs. This chain connects TRBV7-8 to TRBJ1-1, with 7 positions matching TRBD1. The CDR3 DNA follows: TGTGCCAGCAGGGATACGACAGGGATCACTGAAGCTTTCTTT. Translation: CASRDTTGITEAFF.